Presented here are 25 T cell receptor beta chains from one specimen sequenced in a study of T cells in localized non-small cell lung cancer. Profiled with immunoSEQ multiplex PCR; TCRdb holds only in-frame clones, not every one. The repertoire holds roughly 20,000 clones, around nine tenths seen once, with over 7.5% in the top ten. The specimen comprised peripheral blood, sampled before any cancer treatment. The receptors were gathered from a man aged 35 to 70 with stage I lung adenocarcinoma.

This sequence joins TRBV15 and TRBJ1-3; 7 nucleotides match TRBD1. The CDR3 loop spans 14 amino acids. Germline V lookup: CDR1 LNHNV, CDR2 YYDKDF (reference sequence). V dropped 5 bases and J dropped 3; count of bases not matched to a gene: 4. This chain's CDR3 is CATSSGGVGNTIYF. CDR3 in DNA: TGTGCCACCAGCTCAGGGGGGGTTGGAAACACCATATATTTT.

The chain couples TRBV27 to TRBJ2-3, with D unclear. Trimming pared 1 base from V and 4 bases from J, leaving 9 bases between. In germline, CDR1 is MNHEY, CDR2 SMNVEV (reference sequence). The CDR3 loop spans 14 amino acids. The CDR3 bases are TGTGCCAGCAGTTTATGGCAAGCTCCAGATACGCAGTATTTT. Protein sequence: CASSLWQAPDTQYF.

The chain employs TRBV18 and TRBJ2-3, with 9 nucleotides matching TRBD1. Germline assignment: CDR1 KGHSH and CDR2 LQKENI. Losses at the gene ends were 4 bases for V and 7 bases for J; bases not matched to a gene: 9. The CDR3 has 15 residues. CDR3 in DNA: TGTGCCAGCTCACTCGGGACAGGGAAAGAAAATACGCAGTATTTT. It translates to CASSLGTGKENTQYF.

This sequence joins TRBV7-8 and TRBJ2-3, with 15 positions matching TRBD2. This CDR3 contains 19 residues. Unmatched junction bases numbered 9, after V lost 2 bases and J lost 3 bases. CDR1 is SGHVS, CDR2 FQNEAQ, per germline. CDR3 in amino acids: CASSLRGTSGGPGTDTQYF. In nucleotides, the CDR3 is TGTGCCAGCAGCTTACGTGGGACTAGCGGGGGGCCGGGGACAGATACGCAGTATTTT.

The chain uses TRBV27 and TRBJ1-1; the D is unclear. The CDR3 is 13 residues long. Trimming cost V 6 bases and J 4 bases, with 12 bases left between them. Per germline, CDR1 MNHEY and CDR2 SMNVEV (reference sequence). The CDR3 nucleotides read TGTGCCAGCAGACGGTCGTTGAGCACTGAAGCTTTCTTT. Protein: CASRRSLSTEAFF.

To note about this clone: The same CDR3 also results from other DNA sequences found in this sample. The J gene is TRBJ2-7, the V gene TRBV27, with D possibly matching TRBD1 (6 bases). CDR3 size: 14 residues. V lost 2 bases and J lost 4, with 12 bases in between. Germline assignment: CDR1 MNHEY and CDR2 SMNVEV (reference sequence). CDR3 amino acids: CASSLRGQLYEQYF. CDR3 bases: TGTGCCAGCAGTTTAAGAGGACAGCTTTACGAGCAGTACTTC.

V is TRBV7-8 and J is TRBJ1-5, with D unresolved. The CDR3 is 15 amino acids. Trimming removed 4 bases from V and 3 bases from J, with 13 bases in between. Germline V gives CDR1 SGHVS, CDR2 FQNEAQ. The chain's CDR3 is CASSYSSGSNQPQHF. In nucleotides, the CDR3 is TGTGCCAGCAGCTATTCGTCCGGGTCCAATCAGCCCCAGCATTTT.

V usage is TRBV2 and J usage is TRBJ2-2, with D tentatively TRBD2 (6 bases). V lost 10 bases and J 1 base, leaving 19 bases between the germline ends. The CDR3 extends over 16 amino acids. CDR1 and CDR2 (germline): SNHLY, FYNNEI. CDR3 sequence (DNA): TGTGCCAACAGCGGACGGGACTCAAGGAACACCGGGGAGCTGTTTTTT. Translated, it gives CANSGRDSRNTGELFF.

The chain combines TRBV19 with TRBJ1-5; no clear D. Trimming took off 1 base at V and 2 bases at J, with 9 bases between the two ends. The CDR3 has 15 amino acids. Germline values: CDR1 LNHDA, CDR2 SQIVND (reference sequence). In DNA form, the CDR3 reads TGTGCCAGTAGTATAGGGGGTAAGGGCAATCAGCCCCAGCATTTT. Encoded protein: CASSIGGKGNQPQHF.

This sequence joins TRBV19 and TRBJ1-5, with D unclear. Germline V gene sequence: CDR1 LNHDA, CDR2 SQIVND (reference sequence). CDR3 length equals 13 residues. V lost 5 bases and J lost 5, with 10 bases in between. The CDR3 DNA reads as TGTGCCAGTAGTGTGGGTAGGGATCAGCCCCAGCATTTT. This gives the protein CASSVGRDQPQHF.

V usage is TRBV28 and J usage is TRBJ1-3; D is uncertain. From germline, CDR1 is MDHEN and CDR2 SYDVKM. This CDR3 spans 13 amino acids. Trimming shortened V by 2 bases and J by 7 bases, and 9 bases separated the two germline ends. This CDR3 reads CASSLIKSNTIYF. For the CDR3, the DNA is TGTGCCAGCAGTTTAATTAAGTCTAACACCATATATTTT. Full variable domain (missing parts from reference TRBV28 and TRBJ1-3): DVKVTQSSRYLVKRTGEKVFLECVQDMDHENMFWYRQDPGLGLRLIYFSYDVKMKEKGDIPEGYSVSREKKERFSLILESASTNQTSMYLCASSLIKSNTIYFGEGSWLTVV.

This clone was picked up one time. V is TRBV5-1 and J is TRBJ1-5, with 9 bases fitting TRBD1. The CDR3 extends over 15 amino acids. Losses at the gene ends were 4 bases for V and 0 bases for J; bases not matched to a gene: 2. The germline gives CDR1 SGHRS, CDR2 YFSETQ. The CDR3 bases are TGCGCCAGCAGCCCGGGACAGGGTAGCAATCAGCCCCAGCATTTT. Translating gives CASSPGQGSNQPQHF. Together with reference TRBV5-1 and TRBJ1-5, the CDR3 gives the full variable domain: KAGVTQTPRYLIKTRGQQVTLSCSPISGHRSVSWYQQTPGQGLQFLFEYFSETQRNKGNFPGRFSGRQFSNSRSEMNVSTLELGDSALYLCASSPGQGSNQPQHFGDGTRLSIL.

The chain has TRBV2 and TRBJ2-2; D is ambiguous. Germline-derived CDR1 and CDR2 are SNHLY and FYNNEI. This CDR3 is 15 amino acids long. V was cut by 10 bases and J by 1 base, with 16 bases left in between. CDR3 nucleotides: TGTGCCACGGATCGGGCCCGCCAGAACACCGGGGAGCTGTTTTTT. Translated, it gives CATDRARQNTGELFF.

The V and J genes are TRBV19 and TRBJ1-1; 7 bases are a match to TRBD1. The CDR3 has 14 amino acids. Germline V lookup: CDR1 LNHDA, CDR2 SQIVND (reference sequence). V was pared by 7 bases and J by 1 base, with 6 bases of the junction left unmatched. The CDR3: CASISWTGNTEAFF. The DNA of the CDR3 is TGTGCCAGTATTTCGTGGACAGGGAACACTGAAGCTTTCTTT.

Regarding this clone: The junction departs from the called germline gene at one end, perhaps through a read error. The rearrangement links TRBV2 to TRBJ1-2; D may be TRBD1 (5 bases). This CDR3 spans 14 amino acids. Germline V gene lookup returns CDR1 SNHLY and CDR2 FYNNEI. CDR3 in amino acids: CASHGGSIFTGKVF. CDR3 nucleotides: TGTGCCAGCCATGGAGGGAGTATTTTCACAGGAAAAGTCTTC.

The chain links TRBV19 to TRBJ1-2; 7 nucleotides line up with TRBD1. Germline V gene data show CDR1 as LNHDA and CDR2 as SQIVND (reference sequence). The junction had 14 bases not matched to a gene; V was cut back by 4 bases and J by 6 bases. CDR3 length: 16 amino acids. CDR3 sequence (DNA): TGTGCCAGTAGTAGATCGACAGGGTCGACTCTTCATGGCTACACCTTC. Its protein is CASSRSTGSTLHGYTF.

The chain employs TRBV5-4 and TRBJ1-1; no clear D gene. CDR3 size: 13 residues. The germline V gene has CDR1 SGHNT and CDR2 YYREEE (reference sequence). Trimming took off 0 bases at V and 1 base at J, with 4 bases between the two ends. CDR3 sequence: CASSLVPNTEAFF. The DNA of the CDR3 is TGTGCCAGCAGCTTGGTACCGAACACTGAAGCTTTCTTT.

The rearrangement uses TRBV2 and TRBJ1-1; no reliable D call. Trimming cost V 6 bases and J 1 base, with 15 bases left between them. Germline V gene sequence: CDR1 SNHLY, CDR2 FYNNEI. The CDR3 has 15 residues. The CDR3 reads CASRPGGQENTEAFF. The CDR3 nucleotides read TGTGCCAGCAGACCCGGAGGCCAAGAGAACACTGAAGCTTTCTTT.

The CDR3: CTSVLAGGGPGNNEQFF. CDR3 nucleotide sequence: TGCACCAGCGTACTAGCGGGGGGGGGTCCGGGAAACAATGAGCAGTTCTTC. The J gene is TRBJ2-1, the V gene TRBV1; the listed D gene, TRBD2, was not tested against the DNA. TRBV1 is assigned pseudogene status. The CDR3 length is 17 residues.

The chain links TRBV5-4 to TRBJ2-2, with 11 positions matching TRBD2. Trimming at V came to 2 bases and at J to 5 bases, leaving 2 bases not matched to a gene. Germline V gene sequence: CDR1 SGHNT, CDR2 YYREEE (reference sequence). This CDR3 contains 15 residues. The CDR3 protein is CASSLLAGETGELFF. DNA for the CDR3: TGTGCCAGCAGCTTACTAGCGGGGGAGACCGGGGAGCTGTTTTTT.

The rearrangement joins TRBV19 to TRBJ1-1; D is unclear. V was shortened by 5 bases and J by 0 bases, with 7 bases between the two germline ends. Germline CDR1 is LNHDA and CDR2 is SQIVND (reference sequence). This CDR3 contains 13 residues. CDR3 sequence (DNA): TGTGCCAGTAGTCCGAACATGAACACTGAAGCTTTCTTT. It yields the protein CASSPNMNTEAFF.

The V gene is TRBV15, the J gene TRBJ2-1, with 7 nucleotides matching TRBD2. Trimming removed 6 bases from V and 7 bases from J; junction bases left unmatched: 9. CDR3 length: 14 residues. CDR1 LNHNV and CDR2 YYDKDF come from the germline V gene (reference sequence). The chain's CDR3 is CATSTRGGGNEQFF. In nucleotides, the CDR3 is TGTGCCACCAGTACAAGAGGCGGGGGTAATGAGCAGTTCTTC.

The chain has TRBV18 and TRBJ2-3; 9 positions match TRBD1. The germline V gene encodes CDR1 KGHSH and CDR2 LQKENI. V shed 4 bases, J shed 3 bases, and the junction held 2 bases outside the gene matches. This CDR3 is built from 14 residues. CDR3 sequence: CASSRDRVTDTQYF. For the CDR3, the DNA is TGTGCCAGCTCACGGGACAGGGTTACAGATACGCAGTATTTT.

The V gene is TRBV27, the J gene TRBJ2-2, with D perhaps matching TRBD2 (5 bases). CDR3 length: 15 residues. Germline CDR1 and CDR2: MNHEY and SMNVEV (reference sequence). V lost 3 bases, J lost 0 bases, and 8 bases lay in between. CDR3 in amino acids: CASSFRRANTGELFF. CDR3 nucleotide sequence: TGTGCCAGCAGTTTTCGGCGGGCGAACACCGGGGAGCTGTTTTTT.

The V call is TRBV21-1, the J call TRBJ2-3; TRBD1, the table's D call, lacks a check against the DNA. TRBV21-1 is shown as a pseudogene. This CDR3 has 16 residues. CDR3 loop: CASSQSRGSMADTQYF. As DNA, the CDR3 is TGTGCCTCCTCTCAGAGCAGGGGGAGTATGGCAGATACGCAGTATTTT.